One TCR beta chain is described in this entry. This sample was taken from a study of blood T cell repertoires in COVID-19. Germline lookup yields CDR1 SGHNT and CDR2 YYREEE (reference sequence). Trimming pared 4 bases from V and 1 base from J, leaving 11 bases between. The CDR3 consists of 14 residues. Original analysis: The authors estimated nucleated cell counts from reference gene primer amplification. TCRdb keeps only in-frame clones here, not all; method: immunoSEQ multiplex PCR. V and J calls and clone size come straight from that table; D and trimming were deduced from the DNA. The sample records 75,000 to 95,000 clones, 70% to 85% being singletons.

Sequencing used peripheral blood. The receptor comes from an older woman in a cohort sampled during active or convalescent COVID-19. The rearrangement joins TRBV5-4 to TRBJ1-2; D gene unclear. CDR3 sequence reads: CASSLPQVNYGYTF. CDR3 sequence (DNA): TGTGCCAGCAGCCTCCCCCAGGTTAACTATGGCTACACCTTC.